Listed below are T cell receptor beta chains from one sample, sequenced in a study of naive and memory T cell subsets. TCRdb redid the calling of the UMI-ligation and nested PCR reads with MiXCR, one entry per CDR3 protein. Here the sample spans around 160,000 distinct CDR3 sequences, around 15% being singletons. Sequenced material: naive CD4+ T cells from blood. The receptors were sampled from a human donor in good health. Each CDR3 is given with its conserved first and last residue. D genes are given only for firm matches. The size field is filled for only some rows; it gives once, few, many or a size class.

j_gene | v_gene | abundance | d_gene | CDR3nt | CDR3aa
TRBJ2-7 | TRBV3-1 | few | - | TGTGCCAGCAGCCATCTTAAAGTAGGGAGCTCCTACGAGCAGTACTTC | CASSHLKVGSSYEQYF
TRBJ2-7 | TRBV28 | few | TRBD2 | TGTGCCAGCCTAACTGCCGGACTAGCGGGCTACGAGCAGTACTTC | CASLTAGLAGYEQYF
TRBJ2-7 | TRBV7-2 | - | - | TGTGCCAGCAGCTTAAGGGTTTCTTCCGAGCAGTACTTC | CASSLRVSSEQYF
TRBJ2-1 | TRBV7-8 | few | - | TGTGCCAGCAGCTTAGTTGGAGCGACATGGGGCAATGAGCAGTTCTTC | CASSLVGATWGNEQFF
TRBJ1-1 | TRBV7-9 | many | TRBD1 | TGTGCCAGCAAAAAAGGACAGGGGTTGGAGACTGAAGCTTTCTTT | CASKKGQGLETEAFF
TRBJ1-2 | TRBV5-1 | few | - | TGCGCCAGCAGCTTTGACAGCCAGGGGCTTAACTATGGCTACACCTTC | CASSFDSQGLNYGYTF
TRBJ2-3 | TRBV2 | few | - | TGTGCCAGCAGTGTTGCGAACACAGATACGCAGTATTTT | CASSVANTDTQYF
TRBJ2-7 | TRBV29-1 | - | - | TGCAGCGTTGAGGTGGGGGTCTACGAGCAGTACTTC | CSVEVGVYEQYF
TRBJ2-7 | TRBV29-1 | few | - | TGCAGCGTTGTTCGGCCCCTTGAGTACGAGCAGTACTTC | CSVVRPLEYEQYF
TRBJ1-3 | TRBV5-1 | - | - | TGCGCCAGCAGCTTGGAGGGTGGAAACACCATATATTTT | CASSLEGGNTIYF
TRBJ1-5 | TRBV6-4 | few | TRBD1 | TGTGCCAGCAGTGCGACAGGGGGAGCAGATCAGCCCCAGCATTTT | CASSATGGADQPQHF
TRBJ2-7 | TRBV20-1 | few | - | TGCAGTGCCCAAAGCCCGGGCAGCTCCTACGAGCAGTACTTC | CSAQSPGSSYEQYF
TRBJ1-1 | TRBV29-1 | few | - | TGCAGCGTTGTGAGGGTTTTGGGTGAAGCTTTCTTT | CSVVRVLGEAFF
TRBJ2-3 | TRBV5-1 | few | TRBD2 | TGCGCCAGCAGCTTGGAGACTAGCGGAAACCCTAGCACAGATACGCAGTATTTT | CASSLETSGNPSTDTQYF
TRBJ2-1 | TRBV2 | few | TRBD1 | TGTGCCAGCATAGGACAGGGGATGAATGAGCAGTTCTTC | CASIGQGMNEQFF
TRBJ1-3 | TRBV30 | - | - | TGTGCCTGGAGTGTACTGGGAGGTGCTGGAAACACCATATATTTT | CAWSVLGGAGNTIYF
TRBJ2-1 | TRBV29-1 | few | TRBD1 | TGCAGCGTTGGACAGGGCTTGTTTGGTGAGCAGTTCTTC | CSVGQGLFGEQFF
TRBJ1-1 | TRBV20-1 | few | - | TGCAGTGCTAGTTTTGGCACTGAAGCTTTCTTT | CSASFGTEAFF
TRBJ1-2 | TRBV28 | few | TRBD1 | TGTGCCAGCAGTTCCGGACAGGGCCACTATGGCTACACCTTC | CASSSGQGHYGYTF
TRBJ2-7 | TRBV6-1 | - | - | TGTGCCAGCAGTGAAGCAGGGGCAGGGGTCTACGAGCAGTACTTC | CASSEAGAGVYEQYF
TRBJ2-1 | TRBV14 | - | TRBD2 | TGTGCCAGCAGCCCGAGACTAGCGGGAATAGGGTCCTACAATGAGCAGTTCTTC | CASSPRLAGIGSYNEQFF
TRBJ2-5 | TRBV7-3 | few | TRBD2 | TGTGCCAGCAGCTCCGGACTAGCGGGAGCGTTTGGGACCCAGTACTTC | CASSSGLAGAFGTQYF